These 21 T cell receptor beta chains share one sample of origin, sequenced in a study of T cell responses to AZD1222 COVID-19 vaccine. TCRdb keeps only in-frame clones here, not all; method: immunoSEQ multiplex PCR. In the table there are about 100,000 clones, approximately 90% of which are singletons. Specimen: peripheral blood, collected 28 days after the second AZD1222 dose. The receptors were gathered from an adult who received the AZD1222 COVID-19 vaccine.

This clone was recorded only once. The chain has TRBV6-5 and TRBJ2-5; TRBD1 matches at 8 bases. The CDR3 loop spans 15 amino acids. Germline loops: CDR1 MNHEY, CDR2 SVGAGI. J lost 2 bases, V lost 6 bases, and 8 bases had no gene match. The CDR3 loop is CASRRGTGGQETQYF. CDR3 nucleotide sequence: TGTGCCAGCAGACGTGGGACAGGTGGTCAAGAGACCCAGTACTTC.

This chain joins TRBV19 and TRBJ2-1; 13 nucleotides match TRBD2. The CDR3 extends over 19 amino acids. Germline V gene data show CDR1 as LNHDA and CDR2 as SQIVND (reference sequence). J was trimmed by 5 bases and V by 4 bases; bases with no gene match: 14. CDR3 in DNA: TGTGCCAGTAGTACTGTACTAGCGGGAGGGCCCCGCTCACACAATGAGCAGTTCTTC. It translates to CASSTVLAGGPRSHNEQFF.

This chain connects TRBV11-2 to TRBJ2-1; D not resolved. The CDR3 is made up of 11 amino acids. V lost 5 bases and J lost 8, with 7 bases in between. Germline-derived CDR1 and CDR2 are SGHAT and FQNNGV. In nucleotides, the CDR3 is TGTGCCAGCAGCCCCGCATATGAGCAGTTCTTC. The encoded protein is CASSPAYEQFF.

V usage is TRBV27 and J usage is TRBJ2-4; possibly TRBD1 for D (5 bases). Germline-derived CDR1 and CDR2 are MNHEY and SMNVEV (reference sequence). The CDR3 extends over 13 amino acids. The V end lost 2 bases, the J end lost 6 bases, and 8 bases lay between the germline ends. Here the CDR3 reads CASSLSQGNIQYF. CDR3 bases: TGTGCCAGCAGTTTAAGTCAGGGAAACATTCAGTACTTC.

The V gene is TRBV2, the J gene TRBJ2-5; D uncertain. Trimming took off 0 bases at V and 5 bases at J, with 13 bases between the two ends. From germline, CDR1 is SNHLY and CDR2 FYNNEI. The CDR3 is 15 residues long. CDR3 region: CASSEALRLGETQYF. Written as DNA, the CDR3 is TGTGCCAGCAGTGAAGCGCTTCGGCTGGGGGAGACCCAGTACTTC. Full variable domain (rest looked up from reference TRBV2 and TRBJ2-5): EPEVTQTPSHQVTQMGQEVILRCVPISNHLYFYWYRQILGQKVEFLVSFYNNEISEKSEIFDDQFSVERPDGSNFTLKIRSTKLEDSAMYFCASSEALRLGETQYFGPGTRLLVL.

The gene calls are TRBV6-5 and TRBJ1-1, with a tentative D call TRBD1 (5 bases). This CDR3 has 14 residues. V was pared by 6 bases and J by 4 bases, with 15 bases between. CDR1 and CDR2 from the germline V gene are MNHEY and SVGAGI. In nucleotides, the CDR3 is TGTGCCAGCAGGTCCGGACCGGGGGTCACTGAAGCTTTCTTT. Its protein product is CASRSGPGVTEAFF.

This sequence joins TRBV9 and TRBJ1-5; the match to TRBD1 covers 7 bases. Per the germline V gene, CDR1 is SGDLS and CDR2 is YYNGEE. This CDR3 is built from 13 residues. The ends lost 7 bases at V and 5 bases at J; junction bases unmatched: 6. CDR3 protein: CASSYRGYQPQHF. CDR3 nucleotides: TGTGCCAGCTCCTACAGGGGATATCAGCCCCAGCATTTT.

CDR3 in amino acids: CAWSQGLAGLYEQYF. The CDR3 DNA reads as TGTGCCTGGAGCCAAGGGTTGGCGGGACTCTACGAGCAGTACTTC. This chain links TRBV30 with TRBJ2-7, with D possibly TRBD2 on 6 matching bases. Looked up from germline, CDR1 is GTSNPN and CDR2 is SVGIG (reference sequence). V lost 3 bases and J lost 3, with 18 bases in between. This CDR3 region has 15 residues.

The gene calls are TRBV6-4 and TRBJ2-1; 8 bases fit TRBD2. Germline CDR1 is MRHNA and CDR2 is SNTAGT. Trimming removed 5 bases from V and 8 bases from J; junction bases left unmatched: 11. The CDR3 spans 15 residues. CDR3 amino acids: CASSLTSGEGYEQFF. The CDR3 DNA sequence: TGTGCCAGCAGTCTAACTAGCGGAGAGGGCTATGAGCAGTTCTTC.

CDR3: CASSYNRANTEAFF. DNA of the CDR3: TGTGCCAGCAGTTACAATCGGGCGAACACTGAAGCTTTCTTT. The chain has TRBV6-5 and TRBJ1-1, with D unresolved. Germline CDR1 MNHEY, CDR2 SVGAGI. The CDR3 covers 14 residues. Trimming removed 2 bases at V and 1 base at J, with 8 bases between.

The chain couples TRBV2 to TRBJ1-6; D gene unclear. Per germline, CDR1 SNHLY and CDR2 FYNNEI. This CDR3 contains 16 residues. V lost 7 bases and J lost 8, with 21 bases in between. CDR3 nucleotide sequence: TGTGCCAGCACTCTGGCAGTGATGCGGACGGATTCACCCCTCCACTTT. This codes for CASTLAVMRTDSPLHF.

The V and J genes are TRBV4-1 and TRBJ1-6; 7 bases fit TRBD1. In germline, CDR1 is MGHRA, CDR2 YSYEKL. The CDR3 totals 16 residues. Trimming took 0 bases from V and 7 from J; bases not matched to a gene: 6. CDR3 loop: CASSQDRAQGNSPLHF. DNA for the CDR3: TGCGCCAGCAGCCAAGATCGGGCACAGGGGAATTCACCCCTCCACTTT.

About this clone: The junction differs from germline at one of its ends, possibly a read error. V usage is TRBV7-2 and J usage is TRBJ1-2; TRBD1 agrees at 8 bases. Germline CDR1 is SGHTA and CDR2 is FQGNSA. The CDR3 runs 11 residues. CDR3 DNA sequence: TGTGCCAGCAGCTTCTACCGGGACAGGCATTTC. Protein product: CASSFYRDRHF.

The gene calls are TRBV28 and TRBJ2-5; 10 bases align to TRBD2. J was trimmed by 7 bases and V by 3 bases; bases with no gene match: 8. Germline V gives CDR1 MDHEN, CDR2 SYDVKM. CDR3 length: 15 amino acids. CDR3 bases: TGTGCCAGCAGTTTTAAAGCGGGAGGGCGAGTGACCCAGTACTTC. This sequence encodes CASSFKAGGRVTQYF.

This sequence joins TRBV7-2 and TRBJ1-5, with TRBD1 identical over 7 bases. Germline V gene data show CDR1 as SGHTA and CDR2 as FQGNSA. There are 16 residues in the CDR3. The junction had 12 bases not matched to a gene; V was cut back by 5 bases and J by 5 bases. CDR3 nucleotides: TGTGCCAGCAGCCCACTGACAGGGCCCGCTGATCAGCCCCAGCATTTT. Its protein product is CASSPLTGPADQPQHF.

In its sample, this clone was seen once. The chain combines TRBV7-3 with TRBJ2-6; D not resolved. From germline, CDR1 is SGHTA and CDR2 FQGTGA. CDR3 length: 16 residues. Trimming cost V 5 bases and J 1 base, with 12 bases left between them. The CDR3, as DNA: TGTGCCAGCAGCCCCTCGGACGGATCTGGGGCCAACGTCCTGACTTTC. This gives the protein CASSPSDGSGANVLTF.

The chain joins TRBV18 to TRBJ1-1; D ambiguous. The CDR3 has 14 residues. Trimming removed 2 bases from V and 4 bases from J, with 11 bases in between. From germline, CDR1 is KGHSH and CDR2 LQKENI. This chain's CDR3 is CASSPGNLFTEAFF. CDR3 DNA: TGTGCCAGCTCACCAGGAAACCTATTCACTGAAGCTTTCTTT.

The chain joins TRBV5-1 to TRBJ1-6; D is uncertain. The CDR3 loop spans 15 amino acids. The germline gives CDR1 SGHRS, CDR2 YFSETQ. Trimming shortened V by 0 bases and J by 4 bases, and 8 bases separated the two germline ends. CDR3 coding DNA: TGCGCCAGCAGCTTGGATGACTTGTATAATTCACCCCTCCACTTT. This translates into CASSLDDLYNSPLHF.

The V gene is TRBV11-2, the J gene TRBJ1-1; D gene uncertain. This CDR3 spans 17 amino acids. Germline values: CDR1 SGHAT, CDR2 FQNNGV. Between the trimmed V and J ends, which lost 3 bases and 0 bases, there was a span of 17 bases. The CDR3 reads CASSLMEGPTLNTEAFF. The CDR3 DNA follows: TGTGCCAGCAGCTTGATGGAGGGCCCCACGTTGAACACTGAAGCTTTCTTT. The full variable domain, completed using reference TRBV11-2 and TRBJ1-1, is EAGVAQSPRYKIIEKRQSVAFWCNPISGHATLYWYQQILGQGPKLLIQFQNNGVVDDSQLPKDRFSAERLKGVDSTLKIQPAKLEDSAVYLCASSLMEGPTLNTEAFFGQGTRLTVV.

This chain joins TRBV30 and TRBJ1-2; D is undetermined. V was trimmed by 8 bases and J by 3 bases, leaving 16 bases between them. There are 13 residues in the CDR3. The germline CDR1 and CDR2 sequences are GTSNPN and SVGIG (reference sequence). The CDR3 DNA follows: TGTGCCCTGCAATCCCCACCCTACTATGGCTACACCTTC. Amino acid sequence: CALQSPPYYGYTF.

The chain recombines TRBV6-5 with TRBJ2-2, with D possibly TRBD2 on 5 matching bases. CDR1 and CDR2 (germline): MNHEY, SVGAGI. CDR3 length: 13 residues. Between the trimmed V and J ends, which lost 8 bases and 6 bases, there was a span of 13 bases. The CDR3 DNA follows: TGTGCCAGCGCACTAGTTAAGGCCGGGGAGCTGTTTTTT. Translated: CASALVKAGELFF.